This entry lists 6 T cell receptor beta chains sequenced from one sample in a study of human T cells and chemical hapten exposure. The study's library attached unique molecular identifiers to single cDNA molecules. Using its own MiXCR run on the reads, TCRdb lists one record per CDR3 protein. The sample contains about 120,000 distinct CDR3 sequences, around 9% of which appear only once. Unfractionated whole blood yielded the extracted total RNA. Sequencing input: whole blood. These receptors were taken from a human donor in good health. Some clones in this sample may be carry-over from other donors' samples.

This clonotype was observed a single time. This may stem from a read error, because a much larger clone lies one nucleotide away. This rearrangement joins TRBV11-2 to TRBJ2-1, with 12 bases that match TRBD1. This CDR3 is built from 17 residues. CDR1 SGHAT and CDR2 FQNNGV come from the germline V gene. As DNA, the CDR3 is TGTGCCAGCAGCTTAGGGGACAGGGGGCGGATAGGCAATGGGCAGTTCTTC. This translates into CASSLGDRGRIGNGQFF.

Only a few counts were recorded for this clonotype. The J gene is TRBJ1-2, the V gene TRBV19; D is uncertain. Trimming removed 0 bases at V and 2 bases at J, with 10 bases between. This CDR3 is built from 15 residues. Germline V CDR1 and CDR2: LNHDA, SQIVND (reference sequence). The CDR3 protein is CASSIDPGLNYGYTF. The DNA of the CDR3 is TGTGCCAGTAGTATAGATCCCGGACTCAACTATGGCTACACCTTC.

Only a few counts were recorded for this clonotype. The chain employs TRBV10-3 and TRBJ2-2; D gene uncertain. V was clipped by 0 bases and J by 5 bases, with 10 bases between them. CDR3 length: 15 amino acids. CDR1 ENHRY and CDR2 SYGVKD come from the germline V gene. In nucleotides, the CDR3 is TGTGCCATCAGTGAGTCGAAATTGCCTACCGGGGAGCTGTTTTTT. The encoded protein is CAISESKLPTGELFF.

The chain joins TRBV27 to TRBJ2-2; the D is unclear. Germline values: CDR1 MNHEY, CDR2 SMNVEV (reference sequence). The CDR3 has 16 amino acids. With 6 bases removed from V and 5 bases from J, the gap between germline ends came to 19 bases. The chain's CDR3 is CASSLPLTVGTGELFF. As DNA, the CDR3 is TGTGCCAGCAGCCTCCCCCTCACAGTTGGTACCGGGGAGCTGTTTTTT.

This clonotype occurred many times. V is TRBV12-3 or TRBV12-4 and J is TRBJ1-1; the match to TRBD1 covers 7 bases. V shed 1 base and J 7 bases; nucleotides not matched to a gene: 3. The CDR3 runs to 13 residues. CDR3 loop: CASSLVRDSEAFF. The CDR3 DNA reads TGTGCCAGCAGTTTAGTAAGGGACAGTGAAGCTTTCTTT.

This clonotype appeared many times. Here the CDR3 DNA reads TGTGCCAGTAGTATCACCGGGAATACGCAGTATTTT. Its translation is CASSITGNTQYF. The rearrangement uses TRBV19 and TRBJ2-3, with D possibly being TRBD2 (5 bases). V was pared by 3 bases and J by 7 bases, with 8 bases between. There are 12 residues in the CDR3. Germline CDR1 reads LNHDA; CDR2 reads SQIVND (reference sequence).